These 8 T cell receptor beta chains share one sample of origin, sequenced in a study of T-cell memory formation after mild COVID-19. TCRdb reprocessed the 5' RACE reads with MiXCR, giving one entry per CDR3 protein. The sample yields some 300,000 distinct CDR3 sequences, less than 25% seen once. What was sequenced was PBMCs or a T cell subset sorted from them (not recorded which). The receptors here all came from a man aged 18 to 35 who had mild COVID-19 (a few samples of this study predate the infection). Cell type and time point are not known.

Points on this clonotype: At one end the junction does not follow the germline gene, possibly because of a read error. This chain joins TRBV2 and TRBJ2-7; the D call may be TRBD1 or TRBD2 (6 bases each). The CDR3 consists of 12 residues. Per germline, CDR1 SNHLY and CDR2 FYNNEI. CDR3 in amino acids: CASSEQPTPGAF. The CDR3 DNA reads as TGTGCCAGCAGTGAACAACCTACCCCGGGGGCCTTC.

The chain uses TRBV24-1 and TRBJ2-2; 10 bases are a match to TRBD1. Germline V gives CDR1 KGHDR, CDR2 SFDVKD. The V gene end was trimmed by 9 bases and the J gene end by 4 bases; junction bases not matched to a gene: 7. This CDR3 has 15 amino acids. The CDR3 loop reads CATQTGTGVTGELFF. In DNA form, the CDR3 reads TGTGCCACCCAAACCGGGACAGGGGTCACCGGGGAGCTGTTTTTT.

This chain links TRBV4-3 with TRBJ1-5; D gene ambiguous. Germline V gene sequence: CDR1 LGHNA, CDR2 YSLEER. Trimming shortened V by 0 bases and J by 0 bases, and 6 bases separated the two germline ends. The CDR3 contains 15 residues. The CDR3, as DNA: TGCGCCAGCAGCCAAGATTCGGCTAGCAATCAGCCCCAGCATTTT. This gives the protein CASSQDSASNQPQHF.

The V and J genes are TRBV7-2 and TRBJ2-1; 9 bases map to TRBD1. Germline CDR1 SGHTA, CDR2 FQGNSA. The CDR3 runs to 15 residues. Unmatched junction bases numbered 6, after V lost 6 bases and J lost 3 bases. The CDR3 is CASSRQGGDYNEQFF. Here the CDR3 DNA reads TGTGCCAGCAGTCGACAGGGGGGCGACTACAATGAGCAGTTCTTC.

This clonotype occurred a few times. The chain employs TRBV7-2 and TRBJ2-7, with 8 bases lining up with TRBD2. The germline gives CDR1 SGHTA, CDR2 FQGNSA. The CDR3 is 14 amino acids. V lost 4 bases to trimming and J lost 4 bases; unmatched junction nucleotides: 6. The CDR3 nucleotides are TGTGCCAGCAGCTCGGGGGGGCCGGGGTACGAGCAGTACTTC. Amino acids: CASSSGGPGYEQYF. Complete variable domain (other parts from reference TRBV7-2 and TRBJ2-7): GAGVSQSPSNKVTEKGKDVELRCDPISGHTALYWYRQSLGQGLEFLIYFQGNSAPDKSGLPSDRFSAERTGGSVSTLTIQRTQQEDSAVYLCASSSGGPGYEQYFGPGTRLTVT.

V usage is TRBV2 and J usage is TRBJ2-2; D is uncertain. Trimming removed 1 base at V and 7 bases at J, with 13 bases between. The CDR3 consists of 15 residues. The germline V gene encodes CDR1 SNHLY and CDR2 FYNNEI. The CDR3 loop reads CASSEGHTTVGELFF. CDR3 nucleotides: TGTGCCAGCAGTGAAGGCCACACTACAGTCGGGGAGCTGTTTTTT.

This clonotype turned up a few times. The rearrangement uses TRBV2 and TRBJ1-5; 9 bases are a match to TRBD1. Looked up from germline, CDR1 is SNHLY and CDR2 is FYNNEI. This CDR3 is 14 amino acids long. The V segment lost 8 bases and the J segment 4 bases; nucleotides outside the gene matches: 6. CDR3 sequence: CASGGTGLNQPQHF. The CDR3 DNA is TGTGCCAGCGGCGGGACAGGGCTAAATCAGCCCCAGCATTTT.

The table lists this clonotype with a few counts. The chain uses TRBV18 and TRBJ2-7, with a tentative D call TRBD1 (6 bases). The germline CDR1 and CDR2 sequences are KGHSH and LQKENI. The V end lost 6 bases, the J end lost 3 bases, and 15 bases lay between the germline ends. CDR3 length: 14 amino acids. In DNA form, the CDR3 reads TGTGCCAGCTCGCGCGAAGGACAGAGCTACGAGCAGTACGTC. It translates to CASSREGQSYEQYV.